This passage covers 14 T cell receptor beta chains from one sample sequenced in a study of T cell repertoires in cytomegalovirus infection. A single record per CDR3 protein comes from TCRdb applying MiXCR to the reads. The sample includes 80,000 to 90,000 distinct CDR3 sequences, 45% to 55% seen only once; the top ten take about 92%. The antigens these receptors bind are not known. Material: CD8+ T cells from cultured PBMCs, obtained from culture after CMV antigen stimulation. The receptors shown here come from a human donor in good health (CMV status not recorded). Some clones in this sample may be carry-over from other donors' samples.

The sample holds a few counts of this clonotype. The J gene is TRBJ2-3, the V gene TRBV6-6, with TRBD2 matching 8 bases. The CDR3 is made up of 18 amino acids. Losses at the gene ends were 1 base for V and 0 bases for J; bases not matched to a gene: 9. Germline lookup yields CDR1 MNHNY and CDR2 SVGAGI (reference sequence). CDR3 amino acids: CASSYFNGLAASTDTQYF. CDR3 in DNA: TGTGCCAGCAGTTACTTCAATGGACTAGCAGCTAGCACAGATACGCAGTATTTT.

On this clonotype: A read error may account for a junction end that differs from germline. The rearrangement links TRBV19 to TRBJ1-1, with 10 bases aligning to TRBD1. Germline V gene data show CDR1 as LNHDA and CDR2 as SQIVND (reference sequence). The CDR3 is made up of 17 amino acids. CDR3 protein: CASSIAGQGVTNSEAFF. The CDR3 nucleotides read TGTGCCAGTAGTATTGCTGGACAGGGGGTTACGAACTCTGAAGCTTTCTTT.

The rearrangement joins TRBV28 to TRBJ2-7; 8 positions match TRBD2. CDR3 size: 13 residues. Germline loops: CDR1 MDHEN, CDR2 SYDVKM. V shed 8 bases and J 3 bases; nucleotides not matched to a gene: 6. CDR3 amino acids: CASRGLDHYEQYF. The DNA for the CDR3 is TGTGCCAGCCGGGGACTAGATCACTACGAGCAGTACTTC.

The chain links TRBV6-1 to TRBJ2-1; 7 bases line up with TRBD1. Germline V CDR1 and CDR2: MNHNS, SASEGT. With 7 bases clipped from V and 5 bases from J, the junction kept 8 bases outside the gene matches. The CDR3 contains 14 residues. DNA for the CDR3: TGTGCCAGCACCCCTCAGGGGGTTGACAATGAGCAGTTCTTC. This gives the protein CASTPQGVDNEQFF.

This clonotype turned up a few times. This chain connects TRBV7-9 to TRBJ2-1, with 7 bases identical to TRBD2. With 5 bases clipped from V and 6 bases from J, the junction kept 4 bases outside the gene matches. Germline CDR1 SEHNR, CDR2 FQNEAQ (reference sequence). There are 13 residues in the CDR3. DNA for the CDR3: TGTGCCAGCAGCCTCGGGGGGAGCAATGAGCAGTTCTTC. Translated, it gives CASSLGGSNEQFF.

In its sample, this clonotype was seen many times. This rearrangement joins TRBV7-8 to TRBJ2-1, with 15 bases lining up with TRBD2. Germline CDR1 reads SGHVS; CDR2 reads FQNEAQ. V shed 6 bases, J shed 0 bases, and the junction held 6 bases outside the gene matches. The CDR3 is 18 amino acids. CDR3 DNA sequence: TGTGCCAGCAGATCGGGACTAGCGGGAGGATTCTCCTACAATGAGCAGTTCTTC. The encoded protein is CASRSGLAGGFSYNEQFF.

This chain links TRBV11-3 with TRBJ2-7, with D possibly being TRBD2 (6 bases). Germline CDR1 is SGHNT and CDR2 is YENEEA. CDR3 length equals 13 residues. V shed 4 bases and J shed 8 bases, with 15 bases lying between them. This CDR3 is CASSSEAGRQQYF. CDR3 DNA sequence: TGTGCCAGCAGCTCCGAGGCGGGGAGGCAGCAGTACTTC.

This clonotype has more than one count but fewer than ten. The J gene is TRBJ2-1, the V gene TRBV7-2; 10 bases are a match to TRBD2. CDR1 is SGHTA, CDR2 FQGNSA, per germline. This CDR3 region has 15 residues. V was pared by 4 bases and J by 8 bases, with 8 bases of the junction left unmatched. DNA for the CDR3: TGTGCCAGCAGCTCCTTTGTAGCGGGGGGTGATGAGCAGTTCTTC. Its protein is CASSSFVAGGDEQFF.

The chain combines TRBV7-6 with TRBJ2-5, with a weak D call TRBD2 (6 bases). V gave up 5 bases and J gave up 5 bases, with 18 bases separating them. The CDR3 has 15 amino acids. The germline CDR1 and CDR2 sequences are SGHVS and FNYEAQ. This CDR3 is CASSPERARGETQYF. The CDR3 DNA reads TGTGCCAGCAGCCCCGAGCGGGCCCGCGGGGAGACCCAGTACTTC.

This clonotype showed up just a few times. This chain connects TRBV7-9 to TRBJ2-3; D is ambiguous. In germline, CDR1 is SEHNR, CDR2 FQNEAQ (reference sequence). The CDR3 consists of 19 residues. V dropped 5 bases and J dropped 2 bases, with 26 bases sitting between them. CDR3 in DNA: TGTGCCAGCAGCGAGGCCCAGCTCGGATCCAGGAGAGACACAGATACGCAGTATTTT. Encoded protein: CASSEAQLGSRRDTDTQYF.

This clonotype was observed a few times. This sequence joins TRBV12-3 or TRBV12-4 and TRBJ2-1; 7 positions agree with TRBD2. CDR3 size: 15 residues. With 3 bases clipped from V and 6 bases from J, the junction kept 8 bases outside the gene matches. CDR3 amino acids: CASSFWTRHLNEQFF. In nucleotides, the CDR3 is TGTGCCAGCAGTTTCTGGACTAGGCACCTCAATGAGCAGTTCTTC.

This clonotype was counted between two and nine times. This chain links TRBV4-2 with TRBJ1-5; a weak D match, TRBD1 (5 bases). The CDR3 spans 16 residues. Trimming cost V 0 bases and J 4 bases, with 13 bases left between them. The germline CDR1 and CDR2 sequences are LGHNA and YNFKEQ. The CDR3 is CASSQDWAGSNQPQHF. The CDR3 DNA reads TGTGCCAGCAGCCAAGATTGGGCAGGGTCTAATCAGCCCCAGCATTTT.

The chain joins TRBV6-2 or TRBV6-3 to TRBJ1-1, with 7 bases matching TRBD1. V shed 5 bases and J 0 bases; nucleotides not matched to a gene: 9. The CDR3 runs to 16 residues. CDR1 is MNHEY, CDR2 SVGEGT, per germline. CDR3 in amino acids: CASSSADRTLNTEAFF. The CDR3 DNA is TGTGCCAGCAGTAGCGCGGACAGGACTTTGAACACTGAAGCTTTCTTT.

This chain's CDR3 is CATSRDSGTSGSWYF. DNA of the CDR3: TGTGCCACCAGCAGAGACAGTGGGACTAGCGGGAGTTGGTATTTT. The chain uses TRBV15 and TRBJ2-3; 14 bases fit TRBD2. The J segment lost 14 bases and the V segment lost 0 bases, leaving 7 bases of the junction unmatched. Germline-derived CDR1 and CDR2 are LNHNV and YYDKDF (reference sequence). This CDR3 has 15 amino acids.